The 5 T cell receptor beta chains in this list originate from one sample, sequenced in a study of cytomegalovirus exposure and HLA in healthy donors. The PCR was carried out with 60 Vbeta primers and 13 Jbeta primers. Measured with immunoSEQ multiplex PCR; TCRdb has only the in-frame clones, and not every one. The sample lists about 89,000 clones, approximately 82% occurring once. The sequencing sample was made of PBMCs. The receptor source for this set is a female donor in good health and CMV-seropositive.

The chain recombines TRBV4-2 with TRBJ2-3; weak D call: TRBD2 (6 bases). The V end lost 1 base, the J end lost 5 bases, and 7 bases lay between the germline ends. Germline V gene sequence: CDR1 LGHNA, CDR2 YNFKEQ. The CDR3 is made up of 13 amino acids. The CDR3 coding sequence is TGTGCCAGCAGCCAAGTGCGGGAAGATACGCAGTATTTT. This encodes CASSQVREDTQYF.

This chain connects TRBV5-5 to TRBJ1-1; 10 bases align to TRBD1. The CDR3 has 15 amino acids. V trimming: 5 bases; J trimming: 6 bases; junction bases outside the gene matches: 10. Germline V gene lookup returns CDR1 SGHKS and CDR2 YYEKEE (reference sequence). CDR3 nucleotides: TGTGCCAGCAGTCGCCGGGACAGGGGTCTTGCTGAAGCTTTCTTT. Translation: CASSRRDRGLAEAFF.

The table lists this clone with a few counts. The chain is built from TRBV6-6 and TRBJ1-3, with 7 bases that match TRBD1. The CDR3 extends over 14 amino acids. The germline V gene encodes CDR1 MNHNY and CDR2 SVGAGI (reference sequence). The V and J ends lost 8 bases and 2 bases, in that order; junction bases with no gene match: 6. The CDR3 coding sequence is TGTGCCAGCTTACAGGGGCCCCCTGGAAACACCATATATTTT. Translation: CASLQGPPGNTIYF.

The sample holds one count of this clone. The gene calls are TRBV6-1 and TRBJ1-2, with a weak D call TRBD1 (5 bases). V shed 5 bases and J shed 4 bases, with 17 bases lying between them. Germline V gives CDR1 MNHNS, CDR2 SASEGT. The CDR3 extends over 15 amino acids. CDR3 nucleotides: TGTGCCAGCAGTTCCAAGACAGACGCTATCTATGGCTACACCTTC. It codes for CASSSKTDAIYGYTF.

The rearrangement uses TRBV27 and TRBJ2-1; 9 positions match TRBD2. The ends lost 0 bases at V and 6 bases at J; junction bases unmatched: 9. This CDR3 comprises 17 residues. Looked up from germline, CDR1 is MNHEY and CDR2 is SMNVEV (reference sequence). CDR3 coding DNA: TGTGCCAGCAGTTTATCGAGTCGGACTAGCGTAACCAATGAGCAGTTCTTC. Protein sequence: CASSLSSRTSVTNEQFF.